This T cell receptor beta chain emerged from a study of beta chain features in type 1 diabetes. Sorted cells reached over 95% purity in every population. Details on this clone: Its antigen is unidentified. The same CDR3 also results from other DNA sequences found in this sample.

The authors reverse transcribed all of the isolated RNA, so sequencing captured expressed TCRB transcripts. Produced via immunoSEQ multiplex PCR; TCRdb's table is partial and in-frame only. The table has more than 350,000 clones, roughly 10% seen once. Findings of the study overall: Moderate yet significant TCRB CDR3 shortening was seen in Type 1 diabetes patients in all four CD4+ subsets. High TCR expression in some cells could lead to their over-representation in cDNA sequencing.

The germline V and J ends were trimmed by 1 base and 4 bases, with 3 bases remaining between them. CDR1 and CDR2 from the germline V gene are DFQATT and SNEGSKA (reference sequence). The CDR3 length is 11 residues. The receptor's source is a woman under 30 in good health. Sample: naive CD4+ T cells from blood. V usage is TRBV20-1 and J usage is TRBJ2-3, with D unclear. In DNA, the CDR3 is TGCAGTGCTAGAGTGGCAGATACGCAGTATTTT. Translating it yields CSARVADTQYF.